This T cell receptor (beta chain) came from a study of T cell responses to AZD1222 COVID-19 vaccine (TCRdb year 2021). For context, the study as a whole: A total of 233 trial participants underwent TCR sequencing, of whom 207 had received two doses of AZD1222 and about 25 had received two doses of the MenACWY control vaccine. Trial participants were enrolled into age subgroups of 18-55, 56-69 and 70-plus years, which contained roughly 150, 30 and 60 TCR-sequenced participants, respectively.

The CDR3 starts with the cysteine, ends with the phenylalanine, and has 15 residues. Only the CDR3 DNA is retained, 45 bases long and in frame from the first base. Trimming removed 4 bases from V and 5 bases from J; the gene matches leave 8 bases unexplained. In light of the paper, this sample's time point label describes: about 28 days (+/-7) after the second vaccine dose. AZD1222 recipients with second doses at about 4 weeks or about 12 weeks were pooled, because spike-specific TCR depth and breadth did not differ between schedules. Samples from vaccinated people were obtained from the UK trials COV001 and COV002, which included a single-blind randomized controlled phase 2/3 trial of AZD1222 (ChAdOx1 nCoV-19) in healthy adults. For TCRbeta chain sequencing, PBMC samples were collected from trial participants at day 0 and at day 28 after the second dose. The CDR3 regions of human TCRbeta chains were subjected to immunosequencing. The authors' analysis ran thus. Repertoire TCRs were checked for matches against a reference library of SARS-CoV-2-specific TCRs that had been generated using the MIRA antigen-specificity platform. Breadth was defined as the fraction of unique TCRs that were SARS-CoV-2-associated, and depth was defined as the fraction of total T cells that were SARS-CoV-2-associated. Using the MIRA data, each spike-specific TCR was mapped to the spike region that the TCR reacts to and placed in a CD4 or CD8 class. Log10-transformed breadth and depth values were compared by one-way ANOVA with Sidak's multiple comparisons tests. The immuneACCESS repertoire file appears here via TCRdb, limited to in-frame rearrangements. These files lack a portion of the clones; in checked studies, under half of the deficit traces to unresolved V genes, and the cause of the others is not known. That table supplies the V and J calls and clone size; D and trimming were determined from the DNA. This sample comprises about 200,000 clones, 80% to 95% of them detected only once. Roughly 3.5% of the sample rests with the top ten.

Concerning this clone itself: Its antigen has not been determined. No base quality information exists; no much larger clone differs at one position.

Here is what the overall study found, with its caveats: Participants were mostly white British, with more females than males. The authors suggested clonal diversity may have been underestimated. In the small 56-69-year group, the increase in depth fell short of significance, most likely because of low power. Because no day 14 peak-response samples were available, the repertoires could be characterized only after the peak T cell response. Conclusions about previously exposed vaccinees are limited because only five to seven AZD1222 recipients were SARS-CoV-2 seropositive at baseline. Reportedly, close to half of the unique spike-specific TCRs recognized epitopes lying outside the regions that are mutated in the B.1.351 and B.1.1.7 variants. Spike-specific TCR breadth and depth rose significantly after two AZD1222 doses compared with day 0 and with MenACWY recipients. CD4 TCRs associated with the vaccine covered the entire spike protein, and the dominant responses were in regions 160-218 and 743-854.

The sequence joins TRBV23-1 to TRBJ2-1; a stretch of 7 junction bases matches TRBD1. TRBV23-1 counts as an open reading frame of uncertain function. This material consisted of peripheral blood, taken 28 days after the second AZD1222 dose. The receptor's source is an adult who received the AZD1222 COVID-19 vaccine. The CDR3 region reads CASSPPPTGDNEQFF. The nucleotide sequence reads as follows: TGCGCCAGCAGTCCTCCCCCCACAGGGGACAATGAGCAGTTCTTC.